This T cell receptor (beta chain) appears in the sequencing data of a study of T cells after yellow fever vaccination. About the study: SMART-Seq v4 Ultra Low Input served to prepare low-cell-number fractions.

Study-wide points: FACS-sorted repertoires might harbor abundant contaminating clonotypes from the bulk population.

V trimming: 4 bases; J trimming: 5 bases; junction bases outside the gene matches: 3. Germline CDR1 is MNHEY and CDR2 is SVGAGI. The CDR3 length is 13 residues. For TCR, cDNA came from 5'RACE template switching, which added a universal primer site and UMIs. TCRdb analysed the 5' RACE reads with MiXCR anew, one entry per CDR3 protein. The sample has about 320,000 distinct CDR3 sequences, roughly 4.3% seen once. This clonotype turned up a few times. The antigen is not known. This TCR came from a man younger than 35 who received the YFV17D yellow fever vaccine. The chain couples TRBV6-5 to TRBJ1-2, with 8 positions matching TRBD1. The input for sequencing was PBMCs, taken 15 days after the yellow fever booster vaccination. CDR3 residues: CASSSRGHYGYTF. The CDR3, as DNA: TGTGCCAGCAGTTCCAGGGGGCATTATGGCTACACCTTC.